Listed below are T cell receptor beta chains from one sample, sequenced in a study of blood T cells in healthy people across ages. TCRdb itself ran the 5' RACE reads through MiXCR, one entry per CDR3 protein. The profile shows 500,000 to 650,000 distinct CDR3 sequences, over 25% of them singletons. These same records also appear under a second study, on T cells of mothers and their children.

Source material: blood. Receptors were obtained from a boy between 2 and 10 years old in good health. Both conserved end residues are part of each CDR3. The D gene is left open where the match is weak. Clone size, where shown, is once, few, many, or a class for clones that have expanded.

CDR3: CASSLDPGELFF
DNA: TGTGCCAGCAGCTTAGATCCCGGGGAGCTGTTTTTT
size: few
J: TRBJ2-2
length: 12
D: NA
V: TRBV7-8

CDR3: CASSSQAGRGYEQYF
DNA: TGTGCCAGCAGCTCCCAAGCGGGCCGGGGCTACGAGCAGTACTTC
size: NA
J: TRBJ2-7
length: 15
D: NA
V: TRBV7-2

CDR3: CASSPTTGLRETQYF
DNA: TGTGCCAGCTCCCCAACAACAGGGCTCCGGGAGACCCAGTACTTC
size: NA
J: TRBJ2-5
length: 15
D: NA
V: TRBV18

CDR3: CASSLEWGKIFYEQYF
DNA: TGCGCCAGCAGCTTGGAATGGGGGAAGATTTTCTACGAGCAGTACTTC
size: few
J: TRBJ2-7
length: 16
D: NA
V: TRBV5-1

CDR3: CSVEGRPWGEQYF
DNA: TGCAGCGTTGAAGGTAGGCCCTGGGGCGAGCAGTACTTC
size: few
J: TRBJ2-7
length: 13
D: NA
V: TRBV29-1

CDR3: CASSSQQGGGQEAQYF
DNA: TGTGCCAGCAGCTCGCAACAGGGAGGGGGCCAAGAGGCCCAGTACTTC
size: NA
J: TRBJ2-5
length: 16
D: NA
V: TRBV7-2

CDR3: CASSSVGADTQYF
DNA: TGCGCCAGCAGCTCGGTGGGGGCAGATACGCAGTATTTT
size: NA
J: TRBJ2-3
length: 13
D: NA
V: TRBV5-1

CDR3: CASSPGFDNYGYTF
DNA: TGCGCCAGCAGCCCGGGATTTGATAACTATGGCTACACCTTC
size: few
J: TRBJ1-2
length: 14
D: NA
V: TRBV5-1

CDR3: CASSLGLAGVDEQFF
DNA: TGCGCCAGCAGCTTAGGACTAGCGGGTGTGGATGAGCAGTTCTTC
size: many
J: TRBJ2-1
length: 15
D: TRBD2
V: TRBV5-1

CDR3: CASSEWDRGGGFQYF
DNA: TGTGCCAGCAGTGAATGGGATAGAGGTGGTGGCTTTCAGTACTTC
size: few
J: TRBJ2-5
length: 15
D: NA
V: TRBV2

CDR3: CASSMGLGDGSRQFF
DNA: TGTGCCAGCAGCATGGGACTAGGGGACGGTAGTAGACAGTTCTTC
size: few
J: TRBJ2-1
length: 15
D: TRBD2
V: TRBV13

CDR3: CASSLKGEAFF
DNA: TGTGCCAGCAGCCTGAAAGGTGAAGCTTTCTTT
size: many
J: TRBJ1-1
length: 11
D: NA
V: TRBV3-1

CDR3: CASSQGGLNNYGYTF
DNA: TGCGCCAGCAGCCAAGGAGGACTAAATAACTATGGCTACACCTTC
size: few
J: TRBJ1-2
length: 15
D: NA
V: TRBV4-1